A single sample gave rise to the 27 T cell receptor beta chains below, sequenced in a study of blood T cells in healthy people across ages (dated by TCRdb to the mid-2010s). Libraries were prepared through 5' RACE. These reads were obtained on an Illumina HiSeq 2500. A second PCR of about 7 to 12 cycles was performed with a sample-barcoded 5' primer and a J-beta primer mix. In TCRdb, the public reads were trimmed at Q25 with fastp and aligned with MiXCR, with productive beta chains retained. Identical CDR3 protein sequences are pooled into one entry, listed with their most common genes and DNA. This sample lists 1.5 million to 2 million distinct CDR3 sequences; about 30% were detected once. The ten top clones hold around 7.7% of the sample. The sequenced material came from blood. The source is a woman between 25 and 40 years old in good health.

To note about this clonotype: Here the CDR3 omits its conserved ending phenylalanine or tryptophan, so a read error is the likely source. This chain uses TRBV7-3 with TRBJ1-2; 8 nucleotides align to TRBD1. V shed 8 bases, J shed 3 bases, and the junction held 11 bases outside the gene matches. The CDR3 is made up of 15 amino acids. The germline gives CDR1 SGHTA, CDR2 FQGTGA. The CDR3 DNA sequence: TGTGCCAGCGCCCCCGGAGGACAGGGCGACTATGGCTACACCGTC. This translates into CASAPGGQGDYGYTV.

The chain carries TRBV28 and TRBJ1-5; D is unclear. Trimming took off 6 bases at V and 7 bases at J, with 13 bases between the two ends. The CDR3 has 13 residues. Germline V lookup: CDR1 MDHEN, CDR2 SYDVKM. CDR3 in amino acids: CASSPFISQPQHF. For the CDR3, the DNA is TGTGCCAGCAGCCCCTTCATTTCCCAGCCCCAGCATTTT.

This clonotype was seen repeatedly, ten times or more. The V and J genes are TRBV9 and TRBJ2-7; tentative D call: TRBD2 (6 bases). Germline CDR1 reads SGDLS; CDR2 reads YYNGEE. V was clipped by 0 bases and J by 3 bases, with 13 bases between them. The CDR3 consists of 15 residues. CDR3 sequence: CASSVGERANYEQYF. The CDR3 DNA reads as TGTGCCAGCAGCGTAGGGGAGCGGGCGAACTACGAGCAGTACTTC.

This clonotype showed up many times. The chain's CDR3 is CASSLAAEGQETQYF. CDR3 DNA: TGTGCCAGCAGTTTGGCGGCAGAAGGGCAAGAGACCCAGTACTTC. The V call is TRBV28, the J call TRBJ2-5; D is unresolved. The germline V gene encodes CDR1 MDHEN and CDR2 SYDVKM. V lost 3 bases and J 2 bases, leaving 13 bases between the germline ends. CDR3 length equals 15 residues. The variable domain in full, completed from reference TRBV28 and TRBJ2-5, reads DVKVTQSSRYLVKRTGEKVFLECVQDMDHENMFWYRQDPGLGLRLIYFSYDVKMKEKGDIPEGYSVSREKKERFSLILESASTNQTSMYLCASSLAAEGQETQYFGPGTRLLVL.

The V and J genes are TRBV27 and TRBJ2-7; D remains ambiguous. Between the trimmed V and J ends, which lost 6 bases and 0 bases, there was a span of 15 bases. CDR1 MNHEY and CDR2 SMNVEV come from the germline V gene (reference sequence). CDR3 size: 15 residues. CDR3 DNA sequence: TGTGCCAGCAGGCCGGATGCAGTGAGCTCCTACGAGCAGTACTTC. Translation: CASRPDAVSSYEQYF.

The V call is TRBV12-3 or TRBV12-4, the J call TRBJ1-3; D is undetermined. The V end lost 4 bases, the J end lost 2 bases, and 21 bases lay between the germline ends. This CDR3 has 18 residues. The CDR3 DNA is TGTGCCAGCAGTTCCCGCCGAGTCGGAGACGCGACTGGAAACACCATATATTTT. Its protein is CASSSRRVGDATGNTIYF.

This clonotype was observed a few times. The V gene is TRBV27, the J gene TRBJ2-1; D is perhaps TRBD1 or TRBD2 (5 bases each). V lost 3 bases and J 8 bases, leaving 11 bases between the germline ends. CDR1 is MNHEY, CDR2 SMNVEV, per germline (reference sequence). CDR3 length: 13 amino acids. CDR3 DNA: TGTGCCAGCAGTTTCCCAGGGACGGATGAGCAGTTCTTC. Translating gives CASSFPGTDEQFF.

In nucleotides, the CDR3 is TGTGCCAGCCGGGGGGCTGTCACCGGGGAGCTGTTTTTT. It yields the protein CASRGAVTGELFF. The rearrangement links TRBV9 to TRBJ2-2, with a tentative D call TRBD2 (7 bases). The CDR3 consists of 13 residues. Germline loops: CDR1 SGDLS, CDR2 YYNGEE. V shed 7 bases and J shed 4 bases, with 11 bases lying between them.

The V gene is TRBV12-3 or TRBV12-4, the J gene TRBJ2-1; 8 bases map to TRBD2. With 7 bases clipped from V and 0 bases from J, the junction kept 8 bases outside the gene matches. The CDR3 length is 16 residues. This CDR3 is CASTLSGRASYNEQFF. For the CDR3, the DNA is TGTGCCAGCACCTTGAGCGGGAGAGCCTCCTACAATGAGCAGTTCTTC.

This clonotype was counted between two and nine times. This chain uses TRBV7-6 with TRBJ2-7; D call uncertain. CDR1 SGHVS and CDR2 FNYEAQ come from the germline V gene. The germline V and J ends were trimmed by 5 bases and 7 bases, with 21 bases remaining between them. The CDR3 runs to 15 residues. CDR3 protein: CASSRYLDRNNEQYF. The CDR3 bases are TGTGCCAGCAGCCGATACCTGGACCGCAACAATGAGCAGTACTTC.

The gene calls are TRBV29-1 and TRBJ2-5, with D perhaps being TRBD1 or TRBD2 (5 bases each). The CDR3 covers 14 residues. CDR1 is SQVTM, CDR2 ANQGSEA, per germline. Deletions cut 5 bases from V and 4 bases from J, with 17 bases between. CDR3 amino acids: CSVLGVGGGETQYF. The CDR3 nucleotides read TGCAGCGTTTTGGGTGTGGGTGGGGGAGAGACCCAGTACTTC.

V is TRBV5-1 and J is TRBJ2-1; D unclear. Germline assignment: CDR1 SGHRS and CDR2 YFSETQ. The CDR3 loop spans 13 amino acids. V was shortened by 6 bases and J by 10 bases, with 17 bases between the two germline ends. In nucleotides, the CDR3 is TGCGCCAGCACCCCTGGACCAACGCCCGAGCAGTTCTTC. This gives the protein CASTPGPTPEQFF.

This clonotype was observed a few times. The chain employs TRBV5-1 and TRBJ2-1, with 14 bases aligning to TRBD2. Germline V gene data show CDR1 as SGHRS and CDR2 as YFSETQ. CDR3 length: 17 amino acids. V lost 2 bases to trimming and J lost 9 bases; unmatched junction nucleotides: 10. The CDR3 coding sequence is TGCGCCAGCAGCTTTAATTCCGGGACTAGCGGGAGTGGTGAGCAGTTCTTC. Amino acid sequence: CASSFNSGTSGSGEQFF.

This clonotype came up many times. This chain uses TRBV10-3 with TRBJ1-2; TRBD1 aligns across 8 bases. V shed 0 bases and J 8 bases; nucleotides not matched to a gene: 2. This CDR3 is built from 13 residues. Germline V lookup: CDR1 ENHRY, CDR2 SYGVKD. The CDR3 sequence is CAISESRDRGYTF. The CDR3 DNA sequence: TGTGCCATCAGTGAGTCGAGGGACAGGGGCTACACCTTC.

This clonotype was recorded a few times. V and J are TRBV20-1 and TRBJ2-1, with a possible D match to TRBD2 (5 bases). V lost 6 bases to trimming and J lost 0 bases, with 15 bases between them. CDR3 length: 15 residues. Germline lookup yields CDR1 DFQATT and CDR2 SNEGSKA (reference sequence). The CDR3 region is CSANSAASSYNEQFF. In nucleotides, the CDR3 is TGCAGTGCCAATAGCGCGGCCAGCTCCTACAATGAGCAGTTCTTC.

The CDR3 is CASSSKAAGQFF. CDR3 sequence (DNA): TGTGCCAGCAGCTCCAAGGCGGCGGGGCAGTTCTTC. This rearrangement joins TRBV3-1 to TRBJ2-1, with D possibly TRBD2 on 5 matching bases. CDR1 and CDR2 from the germline V gene are LGHDT and YNNKEL (reference sequence). The CDR3 has 12 amino acids. V was trimmed by 5 bases and J by 12 bases, leaving 14 bases between them.

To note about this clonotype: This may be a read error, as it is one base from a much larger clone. The CDR3 loop is CASSLRQTLFNEQYF. In nucleotides, the CDR3 is TGTGCCAGCAGCTTGAGACAGACCCTTTTTAATGAGCAGTACTTC. The chain couples TRBV7-3 to TRBJ2-5; D is possibly TRBD1 (5 bases). The CDR3 runs to 15 residues. Germline V CDR1 and CDR2: SGHTA, FQGTGA. The ends were cut back, 3 bases at V and 11 bases at J, with 22 bases in the middle.

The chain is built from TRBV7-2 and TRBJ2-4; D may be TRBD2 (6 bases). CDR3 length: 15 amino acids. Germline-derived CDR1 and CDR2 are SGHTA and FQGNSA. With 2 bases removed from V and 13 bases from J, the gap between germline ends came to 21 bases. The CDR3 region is CASSLQRAGYNEQYF. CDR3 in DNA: TGTGCCAGCAGCTTACAGCGCGCGGGGTACAATGAGCAGTACTTC. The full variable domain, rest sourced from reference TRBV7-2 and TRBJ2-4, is GAGVSQSPSNKVTEKGKDVELRCDPISGHTALYWYRQSLGQGLEFLIYFQGNSAPDKSGLPSDRFSAERTGGSVSTLTIQRTQQEDSAVYLCASSLQRAGYNEQYFGAGTRLSVL.

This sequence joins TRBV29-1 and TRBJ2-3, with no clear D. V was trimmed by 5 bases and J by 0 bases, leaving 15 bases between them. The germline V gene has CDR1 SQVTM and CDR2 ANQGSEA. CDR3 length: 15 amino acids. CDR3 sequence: CSVPPPGLSTDTQYF. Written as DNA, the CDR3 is TGCAGCGTTCCCCCGCCCGGATTAAGCACAGATACGCAGTATTTT.

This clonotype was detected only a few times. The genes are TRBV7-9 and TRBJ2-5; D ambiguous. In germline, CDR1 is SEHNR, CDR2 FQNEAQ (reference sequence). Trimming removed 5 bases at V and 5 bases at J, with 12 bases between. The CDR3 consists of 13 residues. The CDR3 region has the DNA TGTGCCAGCAGCCCGGCCCGTGGGGAGACCCAGTACTTC. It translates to CASSPARGETQYF.

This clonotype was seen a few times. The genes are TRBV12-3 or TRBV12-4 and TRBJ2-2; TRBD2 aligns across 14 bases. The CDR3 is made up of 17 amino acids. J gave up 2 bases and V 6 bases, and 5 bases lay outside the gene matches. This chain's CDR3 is CASRAGLAGVNTGELFF. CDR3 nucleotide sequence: TGTGCCAGCAGGGCGGGACTAGCGGGAGTAAACACCGGGGAGCTGTTTTTT.

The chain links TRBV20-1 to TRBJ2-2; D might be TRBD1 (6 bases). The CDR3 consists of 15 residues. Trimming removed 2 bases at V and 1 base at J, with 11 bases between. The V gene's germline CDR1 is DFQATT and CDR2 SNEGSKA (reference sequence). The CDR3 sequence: CSARIQGLNTGELFF. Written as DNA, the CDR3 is TGCAGTGCTAGAATACAGGGTCTGAACACCGGGGAGCTGTTTTTT.

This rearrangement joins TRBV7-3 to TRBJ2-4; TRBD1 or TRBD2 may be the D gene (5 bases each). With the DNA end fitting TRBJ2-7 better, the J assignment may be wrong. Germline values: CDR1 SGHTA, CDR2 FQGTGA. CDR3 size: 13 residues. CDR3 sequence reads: CASSLGEFYEQYF. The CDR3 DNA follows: TGTGCCAGCAGCTTGGGGGAATTCTACGAGCAGTACTTC.

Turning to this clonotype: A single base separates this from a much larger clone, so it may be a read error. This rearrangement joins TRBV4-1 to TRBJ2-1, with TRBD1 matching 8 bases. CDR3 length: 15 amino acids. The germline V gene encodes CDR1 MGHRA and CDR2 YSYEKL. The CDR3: CASSQGAGGRSEQLF. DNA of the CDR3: TGCGCCAGCAGCCAAGGGGCAGGGGGCCGTAGTGAGCAGCTCTTC.

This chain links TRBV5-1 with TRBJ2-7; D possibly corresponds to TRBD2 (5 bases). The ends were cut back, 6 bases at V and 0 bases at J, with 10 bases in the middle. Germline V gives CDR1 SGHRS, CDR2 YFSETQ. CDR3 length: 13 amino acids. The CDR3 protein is CASMRASSYEQYF. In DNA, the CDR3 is TGCGCCAGCATGCGGGCGAGCTCCTACGAGCAGTACTTC.

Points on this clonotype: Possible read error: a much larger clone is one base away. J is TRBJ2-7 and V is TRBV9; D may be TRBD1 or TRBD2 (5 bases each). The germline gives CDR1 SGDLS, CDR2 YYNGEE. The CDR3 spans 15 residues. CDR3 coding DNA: TGTGCCAGCAGCGTTGGGGACCGCATCTCCTACGGGCAGTACTTC. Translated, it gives CASSVGDRISYGQYF. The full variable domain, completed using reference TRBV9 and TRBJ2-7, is DSGVTQTPKHLITATGQRVTLRCSPRSGDLSVYWYQQSLDQGLQFLIQYYNGEERAKGNILERFSAQQFPDLHSELNLSSLELGDSALYFCASSVGDRISYGQYFGPGTRLTVT.

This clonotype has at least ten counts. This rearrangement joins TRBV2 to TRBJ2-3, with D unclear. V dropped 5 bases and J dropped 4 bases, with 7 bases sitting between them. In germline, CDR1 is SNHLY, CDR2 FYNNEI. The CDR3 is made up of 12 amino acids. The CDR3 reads CASSPTADTQYF. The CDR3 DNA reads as TGTGCCAGCAGTCCTACAGCAGATACGCAGTATTTT.